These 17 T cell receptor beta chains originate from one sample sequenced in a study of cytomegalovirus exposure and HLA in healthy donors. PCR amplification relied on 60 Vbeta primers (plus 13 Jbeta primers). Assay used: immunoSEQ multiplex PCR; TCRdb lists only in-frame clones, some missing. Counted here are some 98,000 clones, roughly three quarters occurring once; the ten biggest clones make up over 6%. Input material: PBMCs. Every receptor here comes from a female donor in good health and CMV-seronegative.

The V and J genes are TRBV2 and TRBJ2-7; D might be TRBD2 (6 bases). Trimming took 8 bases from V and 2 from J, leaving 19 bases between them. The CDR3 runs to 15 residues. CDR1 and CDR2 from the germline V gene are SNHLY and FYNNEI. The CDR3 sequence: CASLPTAGRAYEQYF. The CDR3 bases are TGTGCCAGCCTTCCGACCGCCGGGAGAGCCTACGAGCAGTACTTC.

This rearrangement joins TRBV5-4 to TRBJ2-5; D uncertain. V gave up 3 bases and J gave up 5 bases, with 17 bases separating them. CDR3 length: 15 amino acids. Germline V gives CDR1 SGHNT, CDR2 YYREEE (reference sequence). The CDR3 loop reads CASSSSNLNGETQYF. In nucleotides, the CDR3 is TGTGCCAGCAGCTCCTCCAACCTAAACGGGGAGACCCAGTACTTC.

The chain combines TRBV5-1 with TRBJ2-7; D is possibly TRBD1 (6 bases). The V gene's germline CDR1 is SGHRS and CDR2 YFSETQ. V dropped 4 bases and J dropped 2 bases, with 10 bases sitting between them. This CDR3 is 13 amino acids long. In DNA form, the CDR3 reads TGCGCCAGCAGCAACGAGGGGGCCTACGAGCAGTACTTC. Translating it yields CASSNEGAYEQYF. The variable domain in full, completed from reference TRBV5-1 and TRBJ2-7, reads KAGVTQTPRYLIKTRGQQVTLSCSPISGHRSVSWYQQTPGQGLQFLFEYFSETQRNKGNFPGRFSGRQFSNSRSEMNVSTLELGDSALYLCASSNEGAYEQYFGPGTRLTVT.

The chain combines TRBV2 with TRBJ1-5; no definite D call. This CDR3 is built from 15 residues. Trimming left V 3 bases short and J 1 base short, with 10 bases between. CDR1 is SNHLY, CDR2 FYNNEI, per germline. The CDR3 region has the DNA TGTGCCAGCAGTGACCAGGTGGGCAGCAATCAGCCCCAGCATTTT. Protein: CASSDQVGSNQPQHF. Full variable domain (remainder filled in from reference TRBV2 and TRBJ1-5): EPEVTQTPSHQVTQMGQEVILRCVPISNHLYFYWYRQILGQKVEFLVSFYNNEISEKSEIFDDQFSVERPDGSNFTLKIRSTKLEDSAMYFCASSDQVGSNQPQHFGDGTRLSIL.

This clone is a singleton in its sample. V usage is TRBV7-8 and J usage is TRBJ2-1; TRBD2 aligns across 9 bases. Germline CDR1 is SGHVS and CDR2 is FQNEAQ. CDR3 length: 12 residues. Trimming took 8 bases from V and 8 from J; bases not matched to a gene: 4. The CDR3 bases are TGTGCCAGCCATAGCGGGAGCTATGAGCAGTTCTTC. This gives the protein CASHSGSYEQFF. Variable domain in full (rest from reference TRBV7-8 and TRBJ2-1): GAGVSQSPRYKVAKRGQDVALRCDPISGHVSLFWYQQALGQGPEFLTYFQNEAQLDKSGLPSDRFFAERPEGSVSTLKIQRTQQEDSAVYLCASHSGSYEQFFGPGTRLTVL.

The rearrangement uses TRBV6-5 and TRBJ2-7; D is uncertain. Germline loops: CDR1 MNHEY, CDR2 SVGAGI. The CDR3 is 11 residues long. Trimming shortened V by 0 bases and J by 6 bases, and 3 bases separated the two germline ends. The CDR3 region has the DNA TGTGCCAGCAGTTACTCCAGCGAGCAGTACTTC. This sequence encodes CASSYSSEQYF.

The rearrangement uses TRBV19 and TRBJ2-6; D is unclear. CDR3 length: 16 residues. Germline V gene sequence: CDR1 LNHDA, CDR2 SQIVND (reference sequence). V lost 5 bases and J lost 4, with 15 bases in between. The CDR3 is CASSFLLPGGANVLTF. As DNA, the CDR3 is TGTGCCAGTAGTTTCCTACTCCCAGGCGGGGCCAACGTCCTGACTTTC.

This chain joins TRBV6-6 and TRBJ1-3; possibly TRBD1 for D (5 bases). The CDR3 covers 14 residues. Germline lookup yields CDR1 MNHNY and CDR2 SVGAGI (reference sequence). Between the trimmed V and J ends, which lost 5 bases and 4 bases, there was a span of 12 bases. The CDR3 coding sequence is TGTGCCAGCAGTAAAACGACAGAGGGAAACACCATATATTTT. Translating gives CASSKTTEGNTIYF.

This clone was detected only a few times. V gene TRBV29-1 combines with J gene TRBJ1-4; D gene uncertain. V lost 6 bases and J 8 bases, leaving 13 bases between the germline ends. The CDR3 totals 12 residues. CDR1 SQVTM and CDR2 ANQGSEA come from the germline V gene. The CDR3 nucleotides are TGCAGCGTAAAGGGAGAGAACGAAAAACTGTTTTTT. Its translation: CSVKGENEKLFF.

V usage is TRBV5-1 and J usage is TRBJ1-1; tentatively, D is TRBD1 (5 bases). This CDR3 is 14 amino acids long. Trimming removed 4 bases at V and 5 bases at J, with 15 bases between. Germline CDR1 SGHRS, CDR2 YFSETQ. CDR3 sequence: CASSMSSGWTEAFF. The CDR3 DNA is TGCGCCAGCAGCATGTCCTCAGGGTGGACTGAAGCTTTCTTT.

The CDR3 here is CASSLGLVRDSYSNQPQHF. CDR3 bases: TGTGCCAGCAGTCTAGGTCTTGTTAGGGACTCCTATAGCAATCAGCCCCAGCATTTT. The J gene is TRBJ1-5, the V gene TRBV2; D might be TRBD1 (5 bases). Deletions cut 5 bases from V and 0 bases from J, with 23 bases between. Germline assignment: CDR1 SNHLY and CDR2 FYNNEI. This CDR3 spans 19 amino acids.

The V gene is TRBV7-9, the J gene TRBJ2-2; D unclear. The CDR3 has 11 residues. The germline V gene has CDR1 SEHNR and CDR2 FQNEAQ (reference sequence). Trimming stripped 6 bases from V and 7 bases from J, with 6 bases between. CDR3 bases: TGTGCCAGCAGATCAAACGGGGAGCTGTTTTTT. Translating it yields CASRSNGELFF.

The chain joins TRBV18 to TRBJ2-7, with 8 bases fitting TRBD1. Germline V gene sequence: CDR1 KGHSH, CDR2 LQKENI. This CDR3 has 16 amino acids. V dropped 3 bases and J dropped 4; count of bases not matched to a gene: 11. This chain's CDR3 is CASSPGSPGQAYEQYF. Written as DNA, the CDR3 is TGTGCCAGCTCACCGGGTTCCCCGGGACAGGCATACGAGCAGTACTTC.

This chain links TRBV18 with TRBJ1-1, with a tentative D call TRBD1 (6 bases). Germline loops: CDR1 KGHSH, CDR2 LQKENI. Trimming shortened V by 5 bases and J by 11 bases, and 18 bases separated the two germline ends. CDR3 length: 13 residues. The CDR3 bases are TGTGCCAGCTCATCTTCGGGGGGCTTCGTGGCTTTCTTT. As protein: CASSSSGGFVAFF.

This CDR3 is CASSLGGLGNTIYF. The CDR3 region has the DNA TGCGCCAGCAGCTTGGGAGGGCTTGGAAACACCATATATTTT. The chain joins TRBV5-1 to TRBJ1-3; D is unresolved. Trimming removed 0 bases from V and 3 bases from J, with 7 bases in between. The CDR3 spans 14 residues. In germline, CDR1 is SGHRS, CDR2 YFSETQ.

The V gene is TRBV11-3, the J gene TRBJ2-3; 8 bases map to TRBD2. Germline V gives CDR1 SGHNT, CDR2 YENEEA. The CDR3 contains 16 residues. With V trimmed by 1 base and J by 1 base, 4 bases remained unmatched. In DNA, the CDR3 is TGTGCCAGCAGCTTAGGGACGGGGGGGGGCACAGATACGCAGTATTTT. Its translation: CASSLGTGGGTDTQYF.

CDR3 sequence: CASSRRTASQETQYF. CDR3 nucleotide sequence: TGTGCCAGCTCACGTCGGACAGCTTCTCAAGAGACCCAGTACTTC. The chain has TRBV18 and TRBJ2-5; D is possibly TRBD1 (6 bases). Germline CDR1 reads KGHSH; CDR2 reads LQKENI. Trimming took 4 bases from V and 2 from J, leaving 14 bases between them. The CDR3 runs to 15 residues. Full variable domain (rest looked up from reference TRBV18 and TRBJ2-5): NAGVMQNPRHLVRRRGQEARLRCSPMKGHSHVYWYRQLPEEGLKFMVYLQKENIIDESGMPKERFSAEFPKEGPSILRIQQVVRGDSAAYFCASSRRTASQETQYFGPGTRLLVL.